Detailed here is one T cell receptor beta chain. Antigen specificity is unknown. The source of the sample is a study of cytomegalovirus exposure and HLA in healthy donors. Findings of the study overall: HLA-A and HLA-B allele assignments for most subjects were reportedly predicted accurately using TCR beta sequences.

PCR employed 60 Vbeta and 13 Jbeta primers. This table comes from immunoSEQ multiplex PCR, and its TCRdb copy is limited to in-frame clones, with some not included. The sample includes 150,000 to 200,000 clones, 80% of them seen just once. The CDR3 sequence is 13 residues long. From germline, CDR1 is WNHNN and CDR2 SYGVQD (reference sequence). V lost 9 bases to trimming and J lost 4 bases; unmatched junction nucleotides: 8. Sample: PBMCs. The receptor was derived from a woman aged 50 to 65 in good health and CMV-seronegative. This sequence joins TRBV10-1 and TRBJ1-1; TRBD1 matches 7 bases. CDR3 DNA: TGCGCCAGTTCAGGGGGTTGGGCCACTGAAGCTTTCTTT. This codes for CASSGGWATEAFF.